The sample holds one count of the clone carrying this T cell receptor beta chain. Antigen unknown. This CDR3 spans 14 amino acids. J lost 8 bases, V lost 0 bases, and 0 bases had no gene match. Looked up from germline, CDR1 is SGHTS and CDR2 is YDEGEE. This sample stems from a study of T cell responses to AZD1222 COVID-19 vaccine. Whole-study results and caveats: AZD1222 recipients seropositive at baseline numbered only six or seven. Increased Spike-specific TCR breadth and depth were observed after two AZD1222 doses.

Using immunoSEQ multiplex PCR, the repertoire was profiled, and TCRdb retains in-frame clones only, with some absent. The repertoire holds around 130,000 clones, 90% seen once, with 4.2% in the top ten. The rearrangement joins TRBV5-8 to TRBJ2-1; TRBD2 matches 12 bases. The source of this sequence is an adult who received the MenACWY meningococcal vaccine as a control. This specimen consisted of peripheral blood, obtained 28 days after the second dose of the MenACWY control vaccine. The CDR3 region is CASSLGTSGDEQFF. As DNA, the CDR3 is TGTGCCAGCAGCTTGGGGACTAGCGGGGATGAGCAGTTCTTC.